This passage covers 22 T cell receptor beta chains from one sample sequenced in a study of blood T cells in healthy people across ages. It was with a sample-barcoded 5' primer and a J-beta primer mix that a second PCR of about 6 to 12 cycles was run. TCRdb re-analysed the 5' RACE reads in MiXCR, keeping a single row per CDR3 protein. The table has over 1.5 million distinct CDR3 sequences, less than 50% seen once. The sequencing input was blood. The receptors shown here come from a woman aged 40 to 49 in good health.

The chain carries TRBV24-1 and TRBJ1-2, with D uncertain. V was pared by 4 bases and J by 4 bases, with 6 bases between. This CDR3 spans 12 amino acids. Germline-derived CDR1 and CDR2 are KGHDR and SFDVKD. CDR3 sequence (DNA): TGTGCCACCAGTGACAGCGCCTATGGCTACACCTTC. Protein product: CATSDSAYGYTF.

The chain employs TRBV4-2 and TRBJ2-3; a possible D gene is TRBD2 (5 bases). V was cut by 0 bases and J by 2 bases, with 12 bases left in between. Germline CDR1 reads LGHNA; CDR2 reads YNFKEQ. The CDR3 loop spans 16 amino acids. The CDR3 protein is CASSQDSSLPTDTQYF. CDR3 bases: TGTGCCAGCAGCCAAGATTCTAGCCTGCCCACAGATACGCAGTATTTT.

The gene calls are TRBV24-1 and TRBJ2-1; the match to TRBD2 covers 13 bases. Germline CDR1 is KGHDR and CDR2 is SFDVKD. The CDR3 spans 15 residues. V was clipped by 4 bases and J by 7 bases; unmatched bases: 3. The CDR3 nucleotides are TGTGCCACCAGTGAGTGGACTAGCGGGGGTAATGAGCAGTTCTTC. Its translation: CATSEWTSGGNEQFF.

This sequence joins TRBV4-3 and TRBJ2-3, with a weak D call TRBD2 (7 bases). The CDR3 is 16 amino acids. V lost 1 base and J lost 4, with 15 bases in between. Germline V gives CDR1 LGHNA, CDR2 YSLEER. CDR3: CASSQASGGGADTQYF. The CDR3, as DNA: TGCGCCAGCAGCCAAGCATCTGGGGGGGGCGCAGATACGCAGTATTTT.

The CDR3 region has the DNA TGTGCCAGCAGCAAGTCTAGCGGGGGTTGCGAGCAGTACTTC. Translation: CASSKSSGGCEQYF. The chain uses TRBV7-9 and TRBJ2-7; 10 nucleotides line up with TRBD2. Germline lookup yields CDR1 SEHNR and CDR2 FQNEAQ (reference sequence). The CDR3 consists of 14 residues. J gave up 6 bases and V 5 bases, and 7 bases lay outside the gene matches.

The gene calls are TRBV7-2 and TRBJ2-3; D remains unclear. Germline CDR1 and CDR2: SGHTA and FQGNSA. The CDR3 is 17 residues long. The germline V and J ends were trimmed by 1 base and 0 bases, with 14 bases remaining between them. The CDR3 spells CASSLVPLAGSTDTQYF. The DNA for the CDR3 is TGTGCCAGCAGCTTAGTTCCGTTGGCCGGCAGCACAGATACGCAGTATTTT.

The chain couples TRBV28 to TRBJ2-3; tentatively, D is TRBD1 (6 bases). The CDR3 contains 15 residues. Germline CDR1 MDHEN, CDR2 SYDVKM. The V end was cut by 7 bases, the J end by 8 bases, with 22 bases between. The CDR3: CASTETGSLIGTQYF. The CDR3 DNA reads TGTGCCAGCACCGAGACAGGATCCCTCATCGGTACGCAGTATTTT. The whole variable domain, remainder taken from reference TRBV28 and TRBJ2-3, is DVKVTQSSRYLVKRTGEKVFLECVQDMDHENMFWYRQDPGLGLRLIYFSYDVKMKEKGDIPEGYSVSREKKERFSLILESASTNQTSMYLCASTETGSLIGTQYFGPGTRLTVL.

This chain joins TRBV7-9 and TRBJ2-7; D possibly corresponds to TRBD1 (7 bases). The CDR3 is 14 amino acids. Per the germline V gene, CDR1 is SEHNR and CDR2 is FQNEAQ (reference sequence). Trimming pared 5 bases from V and 4 bases from J, leaving 15 bases between. The CDR3, as DNA: TGTGCCAGCAGCAAGGCGGGGACAGAGTACGAGCAGTACTTC. Its protein is CASSKAGTEYEQYF. The full variable domain, completed using reference TRBV7-9 and TRBJ2-7, is DTGVSQNPRHKITKRGQNVTFRCDPISEHNRLYWYRQTLGQGPEFLTYFQNEAQLEKSRLLSDRFSAERPKGSFSTLEIQRTEQGDSAMYLCASSKAGTEYEQYFGPGTRLTVT.

This chain uses TRBV20-1 with TRBJ1-4; TRBD1 aligns across 11 bases. J lost 7 bases, V lost 0 bases, and 4 bases had no gene match. The CDR3 loop spans 15 amino acids. Germline loops: CDR1 DFQATT, CDR2 SNEGSKA (reference sequence). CDR3 in amino acids: CSARDGGQGGEKLFF. The CDR3 coding sequence is TGCAGTGCTAGAGATGGGGGACAGGGGGGTGAAAAACTGTTTTTT.

Comments on this clonotype: Relative to the germline gene, one junction end is altered; a read error may explain this. This chain links TRBV3-1 with TRBJ1-2, with 11 bases aligning to TRBD1. Germline-derived CDR1 and CDR2 are LGHDT and YNNKEL (reference sequence). The CDR3 length is 13 residues. The CDR3 region is CAGSHGQGAGYTF. DNA for the CDR3: TGTGCCGGCAGCCATGGACAGGGGGCGGGCTACACCTTC.

This clonotype was seen a single time. V usage is TRBV10-3 and J usage is TRBJ1-2, with D perhaps TRBD1 (6 bases). Germline V CDR1 and CDR2: ENHRY, SYGVKD. The V end lost 2 bases, the J end lost 0 bases, and 10 bases lay between the germline ends. CDR3 size: 15 residues. The CDR3 is CAISEPGEANYGYTF. The CDR3 bases are TGTGCCATCAGTGAGCCAGGGGAGGCTAACTATGGCTACACCTTC.

The sample holds a few counts of this clonotype. V usage is TRBV5-1 and J usage is TRBJ2-7, with 7 bases matching TRBD2. The CDR3 spans 16 residues. V was clipped by 4 bases and J by 2 bases; unmatched bases: 12. CDR1 and CDR2 from the germline V gene are SGHRS and YFSETQ. The CDR3 region is CASSPSFGTTTYEQYF. DNA of the CDR3: TGCGCCAGCAGCCCCTCTTTCGGGACTACCACCTACGAGCAGTACTTC.

As concerns this clonotype: The junction differs from germline at one of its ends, possibly a read error. The V and J genes are TRBV7-8 and TRBJ2-1, with TRBD2 as a possible D gene (6 bases). The CDR3 is 15 residues long. Germline CDR1 SGHVS, CDR2 FQNEAQ. The CDR3 loop is CASSYLASSYNEQYF. The CDR3, as DNA: TGTGCCAGCAGCTACCTAGCGAGCTCCTACAATGAGCAGTACTTT.

The rearrangement joins TRBV24-1 to TRBJ1-2; D uncertain. The CDR3 extends over 17 amino acids. V lost 4 bases, J lost 1 base, and 18 bases lay in between. CDR1 and CDR2 from the germline V gene are KGHDR and SFDVKD. The CDR3 is CATSDSTPGRRNYGYTF. The CDR3 coding sequence is TGTGCCACCAGTGACTCGACTCCTGGGCGCCGTAACTATGGCTACACCTTC.

The rearrangement uses TRBV4-3 and TRBJ2-5, with 9 bases aligning to TRBD1. Germline CDR1 LGHNA, CDR2 YSLEER. The CDR3 covers 18 residues. Trimming at V came to 0 bases and at J to 3 bases, leaving 11 bases not matched to a gene. CDR3 region: CASSQETRTGDGEETQYF. CDR3 bases: TGCGCCAGCAGCCAAGAGACCAGGACAGGGGACGGGGAAGAGACCCAGTACTTC.

V usage is TRBV10-3 and J usage is TRBJ1-1, with TRBD1 identical over 8 bases. Unmatched junction bases numbered 4, after V lost 0 bases and J lost 4 bases. The germline V gene has CDR1 ENHRY and CDR2 SYGVKD. This CDR3 has 15 amino acids. CDR3 residues: CAISESTGVPTEAFF. In DNA form, the CDR3 reads TGTGCCATCAGTGAGTCGACAGGGGTCCCCACTGAAGCTTTCTTT.

In its sample, this clonotype was seen a few times. The V and J genes are TRBV2 and TRBJ2-3, with 13 bases fitting TRBD2. Germline CDR1 is SNHLY and CDR2 is FYNNEI. The CDR3 is 15 amino acids. The trim removed 11 bases at V and 5 bases at J, leaving 10 bases unmatched. As DNA, the CDR3 is TGTGCCGGCCGGACTAGCGGGGGCCCCCAAGATACGCAGTATTTT. This translates into CAGRTSGGPQDTQYF.

The rearrangement links TRBV12-3 or TRBV12-4 to TRBJ2-5; 12 nucleotides match TRBD2. The CDR3 is 14 amino acids. With 5 bases clipped from V and 6 bases from J, the junction kept 4 bases outside the gene matches. The CDR3 DNA reads TGTGCCAGCAGTGCGACTAGCGGGGGACAGACCCAGTACTTC. The encoded protein is CASSATSGGQTQYF.

The chain carries TRBV7-2 and TRBJ1-2; D uncertain. The V gene's germline CDR1 is SGHTA and CDR2 FQGNSA. Trimming took 0 bases from V and 0 from J, leaving 8 bases between them. This CDR3 spans 15 amino acids. The CDR3 nucleotides are TGTGCCAGCAGCTTAGCTGGGGATACTAACTATGGCTACACCTTC. It yields the protein CASSLAGDTNYGYTF.

The rearrangement joins TRBV20-1 to TRBJ2-1; D is unresolved. The V end lost 6 bases, the J end lost 13 bases, and 10 bases lay between the germline ends. There are 9 residues in the CDR3. The germline gives CDR1 DFQATT, CDR2 SNEGSKA (reference sequence). The chain's CDR3 is CSAGETQFF. The DNA of the CDR3 is TGCAGTGCCGGAGAGACCCAGTTCTTC.

This clonotype was found a few times. This chain joins TRBV4-3 and TRBJ1-2; 10 bases are shared with TRBD1. Germline-derived CDR1 and CDR2 are LGHNA and YSLEER. CDR3 length: 15 residues. Unmatched junction bases numbered 3, after V lost 1 base and J lost 4 bases. This CDR3 is CASSQGRTGGYGYTF. CDR3 nucleotide sequence: TGCGCCAGCAGCCAAGGCCGGACAGGGGGCTATGGCTACACCTTC.

The chain carries TRBV20-1 and TRBJ1-2, with D possibly TRBD1 on 6 matching bases. The CDR3 length is 16 residues. The V end lost 1 base, the J end lost 4 bases, and 19 bases lay between the germline ends. CDR1 and CDR2 (germline): DFQATT, SNEGSKA (reference sequence). The CDR3 protein is CSARGEGQGYGYGYTF. DNA for the CDR3: TGCAGTGCTAGAGGGGAGGGTCAGGGGTATGGCTATGGCTACACCTTC.